A selection of T cell receptor beta chains follows, all from one sample in a study of blood T cell repertoires in COVID-19. Clones were sequenced by immunoSEQ multiplex PCR, and TCRdb holds only the in-frame ones, with some missing. Of some 180,000 clones listed, roughly 79% were seen once; the top ten hold approximately 10%. The sequenced material came from peripheral blood. The receptors stem from a woman between 40 and 50 years old with COVID-19, enrolled during active disease. Both conserved end residues are part of each CDR3. A D gene is named only where the DNA matches it firmly. Clone size is given for some rows only: seen once, a few or many times, or a class if the clone is expanded.

v_gene	j_gene	abundance	d_gene	CDR3nt	CDR3aa
TRBV10-1	TRBJ2-2	few	.	TGCGCCAGCAGTCCAGACTGGGGCGGGAACACCGGGGAGCTGTTTTTT	CASSPDWGGNTGELFF
TRBV5-4	TRBJ2-1	.	TRBD2	TGTGCCAGCAGCCCGGGACTAGTCATATATTACAATGAGCAGTTCTTC	CASSPGLVIYYNEQFF
TRBV7-6	TRBJ2-1	.	.	TGTGCCAGCAGCTTACTGGCAGCGAGCTCCTACAATGAGCAGTTCTTC	CASSLLAASSYNEQFF
TRBV6-1	TRBJ1-2	.	TRBD1	TGTGCCAGCAGTCTCCGATCGGGACAGTACTATGGCTACACCTTC	CASSLRSGQYYGYTF
TRBV9	TRBJ2-3	.	TRBD2	TGTGCCAGCAGCAGTGGACTAGCGGGGAGCACAGATACGCAGTATTTT	CASSSGLAGSTDTQYF
TRBV12-3/TRBV12-4	TRBJ2-1	.	TRBD1	TGTGCCAGCTTGGCAGGGGGATACAATGAGCAGTTCTTC	CASLAGGYNEQFF
TRBV11-2	TRBJ2-2	.	TRBD2	TGTGCCAGCAGCGGCACTAGCGGGAGGCACGGGGCCGGGGAGCTGTTTTTT	CASSGTSGRHGAGELFF
TRBV6-5	TRBJ2-2	.	.	TGTGCCAGCAGTACTTACACCGGGGAGCTGTTTTTT	CASSTYTGELFF
TRBV3-1/TRBV3-2	TRBJ2-1	.	TRBD2	TGTGCCAGCAGCCAGTCTAGCGGGAGGGAGGGGGAGCAGTTCTTC	CASSQSSGREGEQFF
TRBV5-6	TRBJ1-2	.	.	TGTGCCAGCAGCTTCCCAGGACAGGGCTACACCTTC	CASSFPGQGYTF